Below are 21 T cell receptor beta chains sequenced from a single sample in a study of CD8 T cells in Susac syndrome. RNA amounts of about 0.5 to 1 ug underwent reverse transcription with random hexamers. In TCRdb, the immunoSEQ multiplex PCR reads were re-called with MiXCR into one record per CDR3 protein. The repertoire holds nearly 200,000 distinct CDR3 sequences, with 90% to 95% as singletons. Sequenced input: CD4+ T cells from PBMCs. Receptor source: a human donor with multiple sclerosis.

The chain joins TRBV18 to TRBJ1-2; 8 nucleotides align to TRBD1. The V segment lost 8 bases and the J segment 4 bases; nucleotides outside the gene matches: 9. The CDR3 length is 14 residues. The germline gives CDR1 KGHSH, CDR2 LQKENI. The CDR3 coding sequence is TGTGCCAGCGCAAAACGACAGGGGAGCTATGGCTACACCTTC. The encoded protein is CASAKRQGSYGYTF.

The V and J genes are TRBV4-2 and TRBJ1-4; TRBD1 matches at 7 bases. Germline CDR1 is LGHNA and CDR2 is YNFKEQ. Trimming at V came to 0 bases and at J to 8 bases, leaving 6 bases not matched to a gene. CDR3 size: 15 residues. Here the CDR3 reads CASSQDTGVVEKLFF. As DNA, the CDR3 is TGTGCCAGCAGCCAAGATACAGGGGTGGTCGAAAAACTGTTTTTT.

This CDR3 reads CAWSVKSNQPQHF. In DNA form, the CDR3 reads TGTGCCTGGAGTGTAAAGAGCAATCAGCCCCAGCATTTT. The J gene is TRBJ1-5, the V gene TRBV30; D remains ambiguous. Trimming removed 0 bases from V and 1 base from J, with 4 bases in between. The CDR3 has 13 residues. Germline V gene lookup returns CDR1 GTSNPN and CDR2 SVGIG (reference sequence).

This chain connects TRBV20-1 to TRBJ2-3; a possible D gene is TRBD2 (7 bases). The germline gives CDR1 DFQATT, CDR2 SNEGSKA (reference sequence). The length of the CDR3 is 16 residues. V was trimmed by 6 bases and J by 1 base, leaving 20 bases between them. Written as DNA, the CDR3 is TGCAGTGCCGACCGATACGGGGGGCTACGCACAGATACGCAGTATTTT. It encodes CSADRYGGLRTDTQYF.

The chain couples TRBV29-1 to TRBJ1-5; D may be TRBD1 (5 bases). Trimming took 7 bases from V and 3 from J, leaving 13 bases between them. The V gene's germline CDR1 is SQVTM and CDR2 ANQGSEA. CDR3 length: 13 amino acids. The CDR3 here is CSARGFDNQPQHF. The CDR3 nucleotides read TGCAGCGCGAGGGGTTTTGACAATCAGCCCCAGCATTTT.

The chain uses TRBV24-1 and TRBJ2-3; D assignment may be TRBD1 or TRBD2 (5 bases each). CDR3 length: 13 residues. With 10 bases removed from V and 1 base from J, the gap between germline ends came to 11 bases. Germline V gene data show CDR1 as KGHDR and CDR2 as SFDVKD. The CDR3, as DNA: TGTGCCACAGGGGTGGGGGGCACAGATACGCAGTATTTT. Protein: CATGVGGTDTQYF.

The chain links TRBV19 to TRBJ1-2; D perhaps matches TRBD1 (6 bases). The CDR3 covers 12 residues. V dropped 6 bases and J dropped 6 bases, with 11 bases sitting between them. Germline lookup yields CDR1 LNHDA and CDR2 SQIVND (reference sequence). The CDR3 is CASRRTVHGYTF. DNA of the CDR3: TGTGCCAGTAGGCGGACAGTTCATGGCTACACCTTC.

This sequence joins TRBV29-1 and TRBJ2-5; 8 bases fit TRBD2. From germline, CDR1 is SQVTM and CDR2 ANQGSEA. The CDR3 is 14 residues long. The V gene end was trimmed by 3 bases and the J gene end by 2 bases; junction bases not matched to a gene: 5. The CDR3 nucleotides are TGCAGCGTTGATCCCGGACTAGCTCAAGAGACCCAGTACTTC. Its translation is CSVDPGLAQETQYF.

The chain joins TRBV5-1 to TRBJ2-3; D possibly corresponds to TRBD1 (5 bases). This CDR3 is built from 15 residues. Germline V CDR1 and CDR2: SGHRS, YFSETQ. With 4 bases removed from V and 0 bases from J, the gap between germline ends came to 12 bases. CDR3 protein: CASSRSDSSTDTQYF. The CDR3, as DNA: TGCGCCAGCAGCCGGAGTGACAGTAGCACAGATACGCAGTATTTT.

This clonotype appeared a single time. The chain joins TRBV4-1 to TRBJ1-5; D unclear. The CDR3 length is 18 residues. The ends were cut back, 3 bases at V and 0 bases at J, with 18 bases in the middle. Germline V gene sequence: CDR1 MGHRA, CDR2 YSYEKL. The CDR3 is CASSHRTLSGSSNQPQHF. As DNA, the CDR3 is TGCGCCAGCAGCCATCGGACCCTATCGGGCTCTAGCAATCAGCCCCAGCATTTT.

V gene TRBV30 combines with J gene TRBJ1-2; the D is unclear. The CDR3 is 12 amino acids. Trimming took off 5 bases at V and 8 bases at J, with 15 bases between the two ends. Per germline, CDR1 GTSNPN and CDR2 SVGIG (reference sequence). The CDR3 bases are TGTGCCTGGGTTGGAAATACTCACGGCTACACCTTC. It yields the protein CAWVGNTHGYTF.

The chain has TRBV20-1 and TRBJ2-7, with a tentative D call TRBD2 (6 bases). The CDR3 loop spans 14 amino acids. CDR1 is DFQATT, CDR2 SNEGSKA, per germline (reference sequence). V lost 6 bases and J lost 3, with 18 bases in between. For the CDR3, the DNA is TGCAGTGCCGCAGCCCCCCGGGGACTCTACGAGCAGTACTTC. This sequence encodes CSAAAPRGLYEQYF.

Comment on this clonotype: At one end, the junction sequence differs from germline, possibly due to a read error. The chain uses TRBV2 and TRBJ2-1; tentative D call: TRBD2 (6 bases). The CDR3 consists of 11 residues. In germline, CDR1 is SNHLY, CDR2 FYNNEI. CDR3 DNA: TGTGCCAGCAGTCCTAGCGTGACGGGAGTCTTC. Residues: CASSPSVTGVF.

V and J are TRBV2 and TRBJ1-2, with TRBD1 matching over 7 bases. CDR3 length: 17 residues. V trimming: 1 base; J trimming: 8 bases; junction bases outside the gene matches: 16. Germline lookup yields CDR1 SNHLY and CDR2 FYNNEI. The CDR3 region has the DNA TGTGCCAGCAGTGAAGGCCCTCTGGGACAGCTGGTTAAGGGCTACACCTTC. Translating gives CASSEGPLGQLVKGYTF.

The chain uses TRBV30 and TRBJ2-7; D is possibly TRBD1 (5 bases). This CDR3 contains 15 residues. Germline-derived CDR1 and CDR2 are GTSNPN and SVGIG (reference sequence). V lost 1 base, J lost 5 bases, and 18 bases lay in between. CDR3 residues: CAWSEGQALLDEQYF. The CDR3 region has the DNA TGTGCCTGGAGTGAGGGGCAGGCCCTGCTCGACGAGCAGTACTTC. The variable domain in full, with the rest retrieved from reference TRBV30 and TRBJ2-7, is SQTIHQWPATLVQPVGSPLSLECTVEGTSNPNLYWYRQAAGRGLQLLFYSVGIGQISSEVPQNLSASRPQDRQFILSSKKLLLSDSGFYLCAWSEGQALLDEQYFGPGTRLTVT.

The CDR3 region has the DNA TGTGCCAGCAGCCAAGACGCGGGGACCTACGAGCAGTACTTC. Translating it yields CASSQDAGTYEQYF. The chain employs TRBV3-1 and TRBJ2-7; D perhaps matches TRBD2 (6 bases). The V end was cut by 0 bases, the J end by 2 bases, with 8 bases between. Germline V gene sequence: CDR1 LGHDT, CDR2 YNNKEL (reference sequence). This CDR3 is built from 14 residues.

This clonotype was seen a single time. The V and J genes are TRBV29-1 and TRBJ1-2, with 7 bases that match TRBD1. V was pared by 8 bases and J by 2 bases, with 11 bases of the junction left unmatched. Germline V CDR1 and CDR2: SQVTM, ANQGSEA. There are 14 residues in the CDR3. The CDR3 sequence: CSTFGAGGNYGYTF. In nucleotides, the CDR3 is TGCAGCACCTTCGGGGCAGGGGGGAACTATGGCTACACCTTC.

The chain employs TRBV20-1 and TRBJ2-5; D may be TRBD1 (6 bases). Per the germline V gene, CDR1 is DFQATT and CDR2 is SNEGSKA (reference sequence). This CDR3 contains 12 residues. The V end lost 5 bases, the J end lost 9 bases, and 16 bases lay between the germline ends. The CDR3 nucleotides read TGCAGTGCTTGGACAGATAAAGAATCCCAGTACTTC. Encoded protein: CSAWTDKESQYF.

This chain joins TRBV12-3 or TRBV12-4 and TRBJ2-5; 11 bases are shared with TRBD2. After removal of 3 bases from V and 2 bases from J, the junction contained 5 bases not matched to a gene. This CDR3 region has 16 residues. CDR3 in DNA: TGTGCCAGCAGTTTTCCCCTAGCGGGGGGACAAGAGACCCAGTACTTC. Amino acids: CASSFPLAGGQETQYF.

For the CDR3, the DNA is TGTGCCAGCAGCACCCCTCTCACAGATACGCAGTATTTT. Amino acids: CASSTPLTDTQYF. This chain uses TRBV12-3 or TRBV12-4 with TRBJ2-3; no clear D. V lost 6 bases, J lost 2 bases, and 9 bases lay in between. The CDR3 covers 13 residues.

The chain carries TRBV30 and TRBJ1-2, with 8 bases identical to TRBD1. CDR3 size: 10 residues. Germline CDR1 reads GTSNPN; CDR2 reads SVGIG (reference sequence). J gave up 8 bases and V 8 bases, and 4 bases lay outside the gene matches. The CDR3 loop is CAGRTGGYTF. Written as DNA, the CDR3 is TGTGCCGGTCGGACAGGGGGCTACACCTTC.